The entry that follows covers one T cell receptor (beta chain) sequence. The target antigen is unknown. Clones were sequenced by immunoSEQ multiplex PCR, and TCRdb holds only the in-frame ones, with some missing. The sample carries about 140,000 clones, over 90% recorded once. This sample was taken from a study of cytomegalovirus exposure and HLA in healthy donors. Study findings and constraints: Rarity characterized most TCR sequences, yet some public TCRs appeared in many donors. Listed as cytomegalovirus-associated were about 160 TCR beta chains. First-cohort TCR clusters tended to co-occur in the 130 or so validation repertoires, a later analysis found.

The CDR3 covers 16 residues. V lost 3 bases, J lost 0 bases, and 8 bases stayed unmatched. CDR1 and CDR2 from the germline V gene are SGDLS and YYNGEE. This clonotype originated in a man younger than 30 in good health and CMV-seropositive. The sample was PBMCs. The gene calls are TRBV9 and TRBJ1-1, with TRBD1 matching 7 bases. CDR3 coding DNA: TGTGCCAGCAGCGCCGCCAGGGGGTCTATGAACACTGAAGCTTTCTTT. It yields the protein CASSAARGSMNTEAFF.